The clone carrying this T cell receptor beta chain has just a few counts. Its antigen is unknown. The sample is drawn from a study of cytomegalovirus exposure and HLA in healthy donors. Study results and caveats: TCR beta chains numbering under 200 were designated cytomegalovirus-associated. Among CMV-associated TCR beta chains, most appeared HLA-restricted in a later analysis. Analyzed later, association rates of TCRs varied across HLA loci, with DRB1 most and HLA-C fewest. As was reported, the HLA-A and HLA-B alleles of most subjects were accurately predicted from TCR beta sequences.

V was trimmed by 7 bases and J by 2 bases, leaving 15 bases between them. CDR3 length: 15 residues. Germline V CDR1 and CDR2: SNHLY, FYNNEI. Primers for the PCR totalled 60 Vbeta and 13 Jbeta. Profiling relied on immunoSEQ multiplex PCR, and the TCRdb table lists in-frame clones only, not all of them. The repertoire includes 110,000 to 150,000 clones, about 75% of them detected once, and 1.5% to 2% sits in the top ten. The sequence was collected from a woman aged 25 to 39 in good health and CMV-seronegative. V is TRBV2 and J is TRBJ2-1, with D unclear. The material sequenced was PBMCs. This chain's CDR3 is CASIQSSTPYNEQFF. The DNA of the CDR3 is TGTGCCAGCATCCAGAGTAGCACCCCCTACAATGAGCAGTTCTTC.